The 32 T cell receptor beta chains reported below all come from one sample, sequenced in a study of T cell changes during pregnancy in multiple sclerosis (dated by TCRdb to about 2019). The library came from the immunoSEQ multiplex PCR assay. TCRdb obtained this table from immuneACCESS and retained in-frame rearrangements with V and J assigned. These tables miss some clones; where compared with another copy, unresolved V genes account for less than half of the shortfall, and the remainder is unexplained. The sample includes 85,000 to 100,000 clones, with around 90% observed a single time. The top ten clones comprise 0.9% to 0.95% of the sample. The material was peripheral blood, obtained before pregnancy. The origin of the receptors is a female donor with multiple sclerosis, enrolled in a pregnancy study.

The chain has TRBV7-9 and TRBJ1-4, with 9 bases lining up with TRBD1. CDR3 length equals 16 residues. Per the germline V gene, CDR1 is SEHNR and CDR2 is FQNEAQ (reference sequence). V lost 1 base and J lost 6; bases outside the gene matches: 6. This chain's CDR3 is CASSLGPGQGHEKLFF. The CDR3, as DNA: TGTGCCAGCAGCTTAGGCCCGGGACAGGGTCATGAAAAACTGTTTTTT. The full variable domain, in which reference TRBV7-9 and TRBJ1-4 provide the parts outside the CDR3, is DTGVSQNPRHKITKRGQNVTFRCDPISEHNRLYWYRQTLGQGPEFLTYFQNEAQLEKSRLLSDRFSAERPKGSFSTLEIQRTEQGDSAMYLCASSLGPGQGHEKLFFGSGTQLSVL.

The J gene is TRBJ2-7, the V gene TRBV5-4; 9 bases are a match to TRBD2. Germline CDR1 reads SGHNT; CDR2 reads YYREEE (reference sequence). This CDR3 is 14 amino acids long. The V gene end was trimmed by 4 bases and the J gene end by 3 bases; junction bases not matched to a gene: 5. The CDR3 protein is CASSSYSGGYEQYF. The CDR3 nucleotides are TGTGCCAGCAGCAGCTATAGCGGGGGCTACGAGCAGTACTTC.

This chain connects TRBV5-1 to TRBJ2-7, with 9 nucleotides matching TRBD1. The CDR3 contains 13 residues. Germline CDR1 is SGHRS and CDR2 is YFSETQ. The V and J ends lost 6 bases and 2 bases, in that order; junction bases with no gene match: 3. CDR3 nucleotide sequence: TGCGCCAGCACCGGGGACAGGGCCTACGAGCAGTACTTC. It translates to CASTGDRAYEQYF.

The rearrangement joins TRBV28 to TRBJ1-5; possibly TRBD1 for D (5 bases). V was shortened by 7 bases and J by 0 bases, with 7 bases between the two germline ends. This CDR3 is built from 13 residues. Germline V gene sequence: CDR1 MDHEN, CDR2 SYDVKM. The CDR3 DNA reads TGTGCCAGCACCAGGGATAGCAATCAGCCCCAGCATTTT. Translated: CASTRDSNQPQHF.

The V and J genes are TRBV27 and TRBJ1-2, with TRBD1 matching over 9 bases. Trimming at V came to 0 bases and at J to 7 bases, leaving 3 bases not matched to a gene. The CDR3 has 14 amino acids. The V gene's germline CDR1 is MNHEY and CDR2 SMNVEV (reference sequence). The CDR3 protein is CASSLSGQGFGYTF. CDR3 DNA sequence: TGTGCCAGCAGTTTATCGGGACAGGGTTTTGGCTACACCTTC.

The DNA of the CDR3 is TGTGCCAGCAGTCCCACAGGGGTCAACCAAGAGACCCAGTACTTC. Encoded protein: CASSPTGVNQETQYF. The chain links TRBV6-1 to TRBJ2-5; 7 nucleotides align to TRBD1. This CDR3 has 15 amino acids. Per the germline V gene, CDR1 is MNHNS and CDR2 is SASEGT. J lost 0 bases, V lost 5 bases, and 6 bases had no gene match.

J is TRBJ2-7 and V is TRBV19; the match to TRBD2 covers 7 bases. Trimming removed 7 bases from V and 5 bases from J; junction bases left unmatched: 11. There are 14 residues in the CDR3. Germline values: CDR1 LNHDA, CDR2 SQIVND (reference sequence). The DNA for the CDR3 is TGTGCCAGTACTCGGACTGGGGGGGTAAACGAGCAGTACTTC. Its translation is CASTRTGGVNEQYF. Full variable domain (outside the CDR3, taken from reference TRBV19 and TRBJ2-7): DGGITQSPKYLFRKEGQNVTLSCEQNLNHDAMYWYRQDPGQGLRLIYYSQIVNDFQKGDIAEGYSVSREKKESFPLTVTSAQKNPTAFYLCASTRTGGVNEQYFGPGTRLTVT.

The chain joins TRBV27 to TRBJ2-7; weak D call: TRBD1 (5 bases). The V end lost 3 bases, the J end lost 0 bases, and 12 bases lay between the germline ends. The CDR3 sequence is 15 residues long. CDR1 MNHEY and CDR2 SMNVEV come from the germline V gene (reference sequence). CDR3 nucleotide sequence: TGTGCCAGCAGTTTTCAGCGCGACAGCTCCTACGAGCAGTACTTC. This encodes CASSFQRDSSYEQYF.

V usage is TRBV10-3 and J usage is TRBJ2-1; 9 nucleotides align to TRBD2. V was clipped by 3 bases and J by 6 bases; unmatched bases: 27. Germline CDR1 ENHRY, CDR2 SYGVKD. This CDR3 has 22 residues. CDR3 bases: TGTGCCATCAGTGACGACACCCTCACCGGGCTAGCGGGAAGGGGGGTGGGCAATGAGCAGTTCTTC. Encoded protein: CAISDDTLTGLAGRGVGNEQFF.

The V call is TRBV4-1, the J call TRBJ1-2, with TRBD1 matching over 8 bases. J gave up 8 bases and V 2 bases, and 10 bases lay outside the gene matches. Germline V gene data show CDR1 as MGHRA and CDR2 as YSYEKL. The length of the CDR3 is 15 residues. The CDR3 DNA follows: TGCGCCAGCAGCCAAAATGAACAGGGGGTTCACGGCTACACCTTC. Translation gives CASSQNEQGVHGYTF.

Here the CDR3 DNA reads TGTGCCAGCAGTTCCCAGGGACAGGGATCCTACAATGAGCAGTTCTTC. The encoded protein is CASSSQGQGSYNEQFF. The gene calls are TRBV2 and TRBJ2-1, with TRBD1 matching 9 bases. V shed 5 bases and J 1 base; nucleotides not matched to a gene: 6. CDR1 and CDR2 (germline): SNHLY, FYNNEI. The CDR3 covers 16 residues.

This clone has just one count. The chain recombines TRBV7-3 with TRBJ1-1; D call uncertain. CDR3 length equals 13 residues. The V and J ends lost 1 base and 4 bases respectively, with 7 bases between them. Germline V gene data show CDR1 as SGHTA and CDR2 as FQGTGA. CDR3 nucleotides: TGTGCCAGCAGCTTAATCGGCGGCACTGAAGCTTTCTTT. Translated, it gives CASSLIGGTEAFF.

The chain links TRBV18 to TRBJ2-4, with D possibly being TRBD1 (6 bases). V lost 3 bases and J 0 bases, leaving 12 bases between the germline ends. Germline V lookup: CDR1 KGHSH, CDR2 LQKENI. The length of the CDR3 is 16 residues. The CDR3 sequence: CASSPRQDIAKNIQYF. CDR3 DNA sequence: TGTGCCAGCTCACCGCGACAGGACATAGCCAAAAACATTCAGTACTTC.

Remarks on this clone: The germline gene is not matched at one end of the junction; a read error may be the cause. The V gene is TRBV4-1, the J gene TRBJ1-2; TRBD1 is a possible D gene (6 bases). Germline V gene sequence: CDR1 MGHRA, CDR2 YSYEKL. This CDR3 has 17 amino acids. CDR3 sequence reads: CASKIRDTPADNYGYTF. CDR3 nucleotides: TGCGCGAGCAAAATCCGGGACACCCCCGCGGACAACTATGGCTACACCTTC.

The chain links TRBV27 to TRBJ1-4, with a weak D call TRBD1 (6 bases). This CDR3 has 13 residues. Germline V lookup: CDR1 MNHEY, CDR2 SMNVEV (reference sequence). V lost 4 bases to trimming and J lost 12 bases, with 15 bases between them. The DNA of the CDR3 is TGTGCCAGCAGTTCATGGGGGGGCACGGAACTGTTTTTT. It yields the protein CASSSWGGTELFF.

The chain couples TRBV19 to TRBJ1-2; TRBD1 might be the D (5 bases). This CDR3 is built from 15 residues. The V end was cut by 2 bases, the J end by 4 bases, with 14 bases between. Germline assignment: CDR1 LNHDA and CDR2 SQIVND (reference sequence). The chain's CDR3 is CASSIFFGDSYGYTF. The DNA of the CDR3 is TGTGCCAGTAGTATATTTTTTGGGGACTCCTATGGCTACACCTTC.

The chain uses TRBV5-1 and TRBJ2-3, with D tentatively TRBD2 (5 bases). The CDR3 has 19 amino acids. The V gene's germline CDR1 is SGHRS and CDR2 YFSETQ. Trimming stripped 1 base from V and 3 bases from J, with 24 bases between. CDR3 loop: CASSLPDVVEDGVTDTQYF. As DNA, the CDR3 is TGCGCCAGCAGCTTGCCTGACGTTGTGGAAGACGGGGTAACAGATACGCAGTATTTT.

The chain carries TRBV5-1 and TRBJ2-1; D call uncertain. Trimming took off 1 base at V and 0 bases at J, with 11 bases between the two ends. The CDR3 covers 16 residues. Germline loops: CDR1 SGHRS, CDR2 YFSETQ. The CDR3 sequence is CASSLTISSSYNEQFF. In DNA form, the CDR3 reads TGCGCCAGCAGCTTGACTATCAGCAGCTCCTACAATGAGCAGTTCTTC.

The chain joins TRBV10-3 to TRBJ1-5, with unresolved D. V lost 0 bases and J 6 bases, leaving 6 bases between the germline ends. The germline V gene encodes CDR1 ENHRY and CDR2 SYGVKD. The CDR3 length is 13 residues. CDR3 bases: TGTGCCATCAGTGAGTCCACCGGTCAGCCCCAGCATTTT. Its translation: CAISESTGQPQHF.

This chain joins TRBV5-1 and TRBJ2-7; TRBD2 matches at 7 bases. With V trimmed by 3 bases and J by 0 bases, 12 bases remained unmatched. The CDR3 sequence is 17 residues long. Germline V CDR1 and CDR2: SGHRS, YFSETQ. CDR3 DNA sequence: TGCGCCAGCAGCTATGGAAAATTGGGAGGGAACTCCTACGAGCAGTACTTC. Its translation is CASSYGKLGGNSYEQYF.

This chain connects TRBV7-9 to TRBJ2-7; D perhaps matches TRBD2 (5 bases). The germline V and J ends were trimmed by 0 bases and 5 bases, with 14 bases remaining between them. Germline CDR1 SEHNR, CDR2 FQNEAQ (reference sequence). This CDR3 has 15 amino acids. CDR3: CASSLARGNTDEQYF. The CDR3 bases are TGTGCCAGCAGCTTAGCGCGAGGGAATACCGACGAGCAGTACTTC.

The chain uses TRBV7-9 and TRBJ2-3; TRBD2 matches 12 bases. The CDR3 has 16 residues. The germline V gene has CDR1 SEHNR and CDR2 FQNEAQ (reference sequence). V lost 3 bases and J lost 6; bases outside the gene matches: 7. The CDR3 reads CASSFATSGSVDTQYF. CDR3 sequence (DNA): TGTGCCAGCAGCTTTGCGACTAGCGGGAGTGTGGATACGCAGTATTTT.

The chain employs TRBV15 and TRBJ2-7, with a tentative D call TRBD2 (7 bases). Trimming pared 9 bases from V and 2 bases from J, leaving 14 bases between. CDR3 length: 13 residues. CDR1 and CDR2 from the germline V gene are LNHNV and YYDKDF (reference sequence). The CDR3 DNA follows: TGTGCCACGAGGGGGACTACTCCCTACGAGCAGTACTTC. Encoded protein: CATRGTTPYEQYF.

The chain carries TRBV18 and TRBJ2-2; 10 bases map to TRBD2. Germline V gene lookup returns CDR1 KGHSH and CDR2 LQKENI. The CDR3 covers 16 residues. The V segment lost 5 bases and the J segment 5 bases; nucleotides outside the gene matches: 8. Written as DNA, the CDR3 is TGTGCCAGCTCATCCGGCCTAGCGGGAGTTACCGGGGAGCTGTTTTTT. It encodes CASSSGLAGVTGELFF.

To note about this clone: The same CDR3 is also encoded by other DNA sequences in this sample. The rearrangement uses TRBV30 and TRBJ2-1; D is perhaps TRBD2 (5 bases). V gave up 3 bases and J gave up 8 bases, with 14 bases separating them. The CDR3 consists of 13 residues. CDR1 is GTSNPN, CDR2 SVGIG, per germline (reference sequence). As DNA, the CDR3 is TGTGCCTGGAGCTACGGGAATCTCGATGAGCAGTTCTTC. Its translation: CAWSYGNLDEQFF.

The V call is TRBV28, the J call TRBJ2-5, with 9 bases lining up with TRBD2. Germline CDR1 is MDHEN and CDR2 is SYDVKM. J was trimmed by 5 bases and V by 1 base; bases with no gene match: 11. The CDR3 is made up of 17 amino acids. CDR3 DNA: TGTGCCAGCAGTTTATCTCGTATGCTAGCGGGACAGGAGACCCAGTACTTC. This sequence encodes CASSLSRMLAGQETQYF.

This chain connects TRBV4-3 to TRBJ1-2; 7 bases match TRBD1. Per germline, CDR1 LGHNA and CDR2 YSLEER. Trimming at V came to 0 bases and at J to 4 bases, leaving 5 bases not matched to a gene. The CDR3 consists of 15 residues. The CDR3 DNA reads TGCGCCAGCAGCCAAGATCAGGACAGGATCTATGGCTACACCTTC. Translated, it gives CASSQDQDRIYGYTF.

The chain has TRBV9 and TRBJ2-2; 11 bases align to TRBD2. J was trimmed by 5 bases and V by 2 bases; bases with no gene match: 5. The length of the CDR3 is 16 residues. Germline-derived CDR1 and CDR2 are SGDLS and YYNGEE. CDR3 DNA: TGTGCCAGCAGCGTTTTAGCGGGGGGGGAAACCGGGGAGCTGTTTTTT. Translation gives CASSVLAGGETGELFF.

The chain joins TRBV7-2 to TRBJ2-7; 8 positions agree with TRBD2. V lost 5 bases to trimming and J lost 3 bases; unmatched junction nucleotides: 9. CDR1 SGHTA and CDR2 FQGNSA come from the germline V gene. The CDR3 is made up of 15 amino acids. In DNA, the CDR3 is TGTGCCAGCAGCGGGCATAGCGGGAACCGCTACGAGCAGTACTTC. Translating gives CASSGHSGNRYEQYF. Together with reference TRBV7-2 and TRBJ2-7, the CDR3 gives the full variable domain: GAGVSQSPSNKVTEKGKDVELRCDPISGHTALYWYRQSLGQGLEFLIYFQGNSAPDKSGLPSDRFSAERTGGSVSTLTIQRTQQEDSAVYLCASSGHSGNRYEQYFGPGTRLTVT.

This clone was seen just once. The chain employs TRBV27 and TRBJ1-1; D may be TRBD1 (5 bases). The CDR3 covers 13 residues. Germline V gene data show CDR1 as MNHEY and CDR2 as SMNVEV (reference sequence). The V end lost 11 bases, the J end lost 0 bases, and 13 bases lay between the germline ends. CDR3 sequence (DNA): TGTGCCGCTGCGGCAGGGATGAACACTGAAGCTTTCTTT. It translates to CAAAAGMNTEAFF.

The chain carries TRBV9 and TRBJ2-3; 7 bases are a match to TRBD2. The germline gives CDR1 SGDLS, CDR2 YYNGEE. The CDR3 contains 16 residues. V lost 4 bases, J lost 4 bases, and 12 bases stayed unmatched. CDR3 loop: CASSFPPGGPPDTQYF. CDR3 DNA: TGTGCCAGCAGCTTCCCACCGGGAGGCCCCCCAGATACGCAGTATTTT.

The rearrangement joins TRBV19 to TRBJ1-1; 7 bases fit TRBD1. With 3 bases clipped from V and 0 bases from J, the junction kept 10 bases outside the gene matches. This CDR3 contains 17 residues. CDR1 and CDR2 (germline): LNHDA, SQIVND (reference sequence). CDR3 DNA sequence: TGTGCCAGTAGTATCGGGTCAGGAGGGACAGTGAACACTGAAGCTTTCTTT. As protein: CASSIGSGGTVNTEAFF.